The clone carrying this T cell receptor (beta chain) is medium-sized (0.01 to 0.1%) by share. As yet, its antigen is unknown. Trimming removed 1 base at V and 2 bases at J, with 8 bases between. The CDR3 totals 14 residues. CDR1 and CDR2 from the germline V gene are GTSNPN and SVGIG (reference sequence). The source of the sample is a study of neurological immune-mediated disorders. General study findings and limits: Private repertoires in all groups were suggested by the finding that expanded clones across subjects shared no CDR3 amino acid sequences.

TCRdb independently ran MiXCR on the 5' RACE reads; one entry per CDR3 protein. The sample records around 13,000 distinct CDR3 sequences, 8.5% to 12% being singletons. Individuals who volunteered at a blood bank located in Maryland, USA, made up the group of healthy controls. This receptor was taken from a woman between 35 and 50 years old in good health. The V and J genes are TRBV30 and TRBJ1-4, with unresolved D. Input material: PBMCs. The CDR3 is CAWSAVHTNEKLFF. CDR3 DNA: TGTGCCTGGAGTGCCGTCCACACTAATGAAAAACTGTTTTTT.